The clone carrying this T cell receptor beta chain was recorded a few times. The antigen is not known. TCRdb analysed the 5' RACE reads with MiXCR anew, one entry per CDR3 protein. Among about 700,000 distinct CDR3 sequences listed, less than 7% were seen once. The data belong to a study of identical twins. General observations from the study: Out-of-frame beta chain sequences displayed weaker excess sharing between twins.

What was sequenced was naive T cells sorted from blood. This receptor was identified in a man between 18 and 35 years old in good health.

CDR3 residues: CASSAGATYEQYF. CDR3 in DNA: TGTGCCAGCTCCGCGGGAGCAACCTACGAGCAGTACTTC. V is TRBV27 and J is TRBJ2-7; 7 nucleotides align to TRBD2. Germline values: CDR1 MNHEY, CDR2 SMNVEV (reference sequence). The CDR3 has 13 residues. J was trimmed by 2 bases and V by 8 bases; bases with no gene match: 6.